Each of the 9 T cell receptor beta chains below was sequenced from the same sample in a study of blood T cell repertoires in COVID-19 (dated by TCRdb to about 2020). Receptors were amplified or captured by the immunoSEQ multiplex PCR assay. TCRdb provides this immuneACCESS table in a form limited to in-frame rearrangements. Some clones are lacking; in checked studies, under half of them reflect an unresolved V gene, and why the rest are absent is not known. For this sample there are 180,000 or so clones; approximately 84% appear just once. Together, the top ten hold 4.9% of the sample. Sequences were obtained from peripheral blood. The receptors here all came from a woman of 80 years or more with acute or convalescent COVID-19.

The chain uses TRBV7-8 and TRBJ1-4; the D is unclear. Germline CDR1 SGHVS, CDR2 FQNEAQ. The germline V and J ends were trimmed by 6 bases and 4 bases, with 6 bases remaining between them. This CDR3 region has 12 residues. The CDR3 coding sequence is TGTGCCAGCAGGCAGGTTAATGAAAAACTGTTTTTT. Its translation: CASRQVNEKLFF. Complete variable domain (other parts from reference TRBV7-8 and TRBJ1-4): GAGVSQSPRYKVAKRGQDVALRCDPISGHVSLFWYQQALGQGPEFLTYFQNEAQLDKSGLPSDRFFAERPEGSVSTLKIQRTQQEDSAVYLCASRQVNEKLFFGSGTQLSVL.

Here the CDR3 DNA reads TGTGCCAGCAGCCCCGGGGATTATACGCAGTATTTT. Translating it yields CASSPGDYTQYF. The rearrangement links TRBV6-6 to TRBJ2-3, with D possibly matching TRBD2 (5 bases). Trimming removed 6 bases from V and 7 bases from J, with 11 bases in between. This CDR3 region has 12 residues. From germline, CDR1 is MNHNY and CDR2 SVGAGI (reference sequence).

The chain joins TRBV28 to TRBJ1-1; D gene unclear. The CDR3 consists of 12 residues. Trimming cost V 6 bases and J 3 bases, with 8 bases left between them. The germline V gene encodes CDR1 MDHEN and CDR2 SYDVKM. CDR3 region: CASRTVDTEAFF. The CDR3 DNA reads TGTGCCAGCAGAACTGTGGACACTGAAGCTTTCTTT.

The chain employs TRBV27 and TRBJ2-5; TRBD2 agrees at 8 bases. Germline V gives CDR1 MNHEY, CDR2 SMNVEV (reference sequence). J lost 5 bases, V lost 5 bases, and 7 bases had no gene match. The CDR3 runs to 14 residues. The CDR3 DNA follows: TGTGCCAGCAGTCCTGGGACTAGGGGTGAGACCCAGTACTTC. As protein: CASSPGTRGETQYF.

Here the CDR3 DNA reads TGTGCCAGCACCACTAGCGGTGGGGCAGAGACCCAGTACTTC. This encodes CASTTSGGAETQYF. The J gene is TRBJ2-5, the V gene TRBV3-1 (or the pseudogene TRBV3-2); 8 nucleotides align to TRBD2. CDR1 is LGHDT, CDR2 YNNKEL, per germline (reference sequence). Unmatched junction bases numbered 8, after V lost 7 bases and J lost 4 bases. CDR3 size: 14 residues.

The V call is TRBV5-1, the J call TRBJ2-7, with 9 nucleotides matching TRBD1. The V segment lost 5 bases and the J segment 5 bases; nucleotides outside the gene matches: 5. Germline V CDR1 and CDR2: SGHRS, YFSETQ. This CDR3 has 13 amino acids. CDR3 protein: CASSRQGGNEQYF. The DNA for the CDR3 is TGCGCCAGCAGTCGACAGGGGGGAAACGAGCAGTACTTC.

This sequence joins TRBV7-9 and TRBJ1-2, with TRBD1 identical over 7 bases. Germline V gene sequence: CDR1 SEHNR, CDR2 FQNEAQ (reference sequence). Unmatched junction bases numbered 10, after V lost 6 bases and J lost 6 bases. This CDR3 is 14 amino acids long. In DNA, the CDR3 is TGTGCCAGCAGACATAGAGACAGGGCGGATGGCTACACCTTC. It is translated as CASRHRDRADGYTF. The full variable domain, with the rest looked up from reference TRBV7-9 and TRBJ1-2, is DTGVSQNPRHKITKRGQNVTFRCDPISEHNRLYWYRQTLGQGPEFLTYFQNEAQLEKSRLLSDRFSAERPKGSFSTLEIQRTEQGDSAMYLCASRHRDRADGYTFGSGTRLTVV.

The CDR3 protein is CASNLGRLGETQYF. CDR3 sequence (DNA): TGTGCCAGTAACTTGGGGCGCCTGGGGGAGACCCAGTACTTC. This rearrangement joins TRBV19 to TRBJ2-5; the D gene is possibly TRBD1 (5 bases). The CDR3 sequence is 14 residues long. With 7 bases removed from V and 5 bases from J, the gap between germline ends came to 17 bases. CDR1 and CDR2 from the germline V gene are LNHDA and SQIVND (reference sequence).

In DNA form, the CDR3 reads TGTGCCAGCAGCTCTAGGGACACTTATCAGCCCCAGCATTTT. It codes for CASSSRDTYQPQHF. This chain joins TRBV7-2 and TRBJ1-5; a possible D gene is TRBD1 (6 bases). V was clipped by 4 bases and J by 5 bases, with 12 bases between them. The CDR3 sequence is 14 residues long. Germline CDR1 and CDR2: SGHTA and FQGNSA.